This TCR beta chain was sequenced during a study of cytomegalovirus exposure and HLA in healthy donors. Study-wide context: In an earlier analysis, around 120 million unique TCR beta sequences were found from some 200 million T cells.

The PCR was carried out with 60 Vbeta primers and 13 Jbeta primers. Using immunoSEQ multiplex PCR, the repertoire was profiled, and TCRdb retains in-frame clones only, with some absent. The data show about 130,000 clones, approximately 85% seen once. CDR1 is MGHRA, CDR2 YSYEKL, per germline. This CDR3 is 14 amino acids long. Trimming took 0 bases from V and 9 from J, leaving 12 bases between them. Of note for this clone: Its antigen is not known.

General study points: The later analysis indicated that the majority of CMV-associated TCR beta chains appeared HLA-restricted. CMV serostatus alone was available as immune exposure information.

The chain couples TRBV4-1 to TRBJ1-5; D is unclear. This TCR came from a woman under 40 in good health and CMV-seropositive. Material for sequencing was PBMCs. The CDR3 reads CASSQEPRLVPQHF. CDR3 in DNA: TGCGCCAGCAGCCAAGAACCCCGACTTGTGCCCCAGCATTTT.